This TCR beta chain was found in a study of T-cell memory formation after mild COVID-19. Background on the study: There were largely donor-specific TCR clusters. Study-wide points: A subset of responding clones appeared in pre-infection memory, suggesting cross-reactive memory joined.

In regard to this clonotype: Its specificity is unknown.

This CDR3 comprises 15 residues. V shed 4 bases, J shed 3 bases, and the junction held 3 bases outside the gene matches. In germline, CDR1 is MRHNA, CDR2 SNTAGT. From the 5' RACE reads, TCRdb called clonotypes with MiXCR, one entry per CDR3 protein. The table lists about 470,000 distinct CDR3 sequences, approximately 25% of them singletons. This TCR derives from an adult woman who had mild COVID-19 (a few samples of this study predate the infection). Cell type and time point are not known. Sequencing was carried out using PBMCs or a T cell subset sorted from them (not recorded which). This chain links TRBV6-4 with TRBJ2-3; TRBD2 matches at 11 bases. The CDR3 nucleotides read TGTGCCAGCAGTGCCTCTAGCGGGGGGACAGATACGCAGTATTTT. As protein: CASSASSGGTDTQYF.